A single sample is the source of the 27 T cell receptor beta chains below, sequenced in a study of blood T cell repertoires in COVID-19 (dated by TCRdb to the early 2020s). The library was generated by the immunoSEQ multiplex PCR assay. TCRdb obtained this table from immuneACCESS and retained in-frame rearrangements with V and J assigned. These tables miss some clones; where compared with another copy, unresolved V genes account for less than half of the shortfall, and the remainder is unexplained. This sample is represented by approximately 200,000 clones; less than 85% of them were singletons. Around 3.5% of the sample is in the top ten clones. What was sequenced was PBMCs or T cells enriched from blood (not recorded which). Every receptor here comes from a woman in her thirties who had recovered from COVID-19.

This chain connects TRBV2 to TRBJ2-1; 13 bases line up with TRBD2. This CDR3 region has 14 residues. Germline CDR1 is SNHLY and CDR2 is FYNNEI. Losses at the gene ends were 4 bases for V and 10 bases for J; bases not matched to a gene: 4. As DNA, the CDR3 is TGTGCCAGCAGTGCTGGACTAGCGGGGGTAGAGCAGTTCTTC. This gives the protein CASSAGLAGVEQFF.

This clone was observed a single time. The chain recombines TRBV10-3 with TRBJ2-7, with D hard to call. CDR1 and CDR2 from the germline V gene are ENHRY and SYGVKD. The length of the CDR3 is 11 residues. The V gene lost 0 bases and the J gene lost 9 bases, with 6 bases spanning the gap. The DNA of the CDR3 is TGTGCCATCAGTGAGTCTGGCGGGCAGTACTTC. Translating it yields CAISESGGQYF.

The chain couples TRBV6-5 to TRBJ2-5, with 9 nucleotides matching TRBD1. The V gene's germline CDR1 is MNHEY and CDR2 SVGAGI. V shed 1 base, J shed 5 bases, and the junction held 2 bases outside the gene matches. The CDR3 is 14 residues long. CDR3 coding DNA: TGTGCCAGCAGTTACTGGGACAGGGCGGAGACCCAGTACTTC. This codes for CASSYWDRAETQYF.

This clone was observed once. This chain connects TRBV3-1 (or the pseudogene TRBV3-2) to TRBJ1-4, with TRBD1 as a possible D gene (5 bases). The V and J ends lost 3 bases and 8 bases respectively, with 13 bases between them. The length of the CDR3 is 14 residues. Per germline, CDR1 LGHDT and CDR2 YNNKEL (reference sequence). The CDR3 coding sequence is TGTGCCAGCAGCCAGCGGGGGGTGCGGGAAAAACTGTTTTTT. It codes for CASSQRGVREKLFF.

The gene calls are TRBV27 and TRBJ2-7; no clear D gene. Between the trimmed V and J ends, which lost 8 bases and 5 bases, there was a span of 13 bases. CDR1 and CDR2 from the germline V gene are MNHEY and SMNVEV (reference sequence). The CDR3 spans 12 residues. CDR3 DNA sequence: TGTGCCAGCCAGAAAAACCCCAACGAGCAGTACTTC. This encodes CASQKNPNEQYF.

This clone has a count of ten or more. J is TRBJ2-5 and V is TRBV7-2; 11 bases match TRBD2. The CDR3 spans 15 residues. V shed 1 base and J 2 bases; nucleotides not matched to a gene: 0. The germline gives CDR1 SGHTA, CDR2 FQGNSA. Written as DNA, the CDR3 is TGTGCCAGCAGCTTAGGACTAGCGGGGCAAGAGACCCAGTACTTC. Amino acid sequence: CASSLGLAGQETQYF.

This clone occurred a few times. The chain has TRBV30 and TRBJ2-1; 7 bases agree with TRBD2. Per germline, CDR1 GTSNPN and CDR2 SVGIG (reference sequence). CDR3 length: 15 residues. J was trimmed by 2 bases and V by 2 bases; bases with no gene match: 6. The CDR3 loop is CAWSQTSRAYNEQFF. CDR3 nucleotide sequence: TGTGCCTGGAGTCAGACTAGCAGAGCCTACAATGAGCAGTTCTTC.

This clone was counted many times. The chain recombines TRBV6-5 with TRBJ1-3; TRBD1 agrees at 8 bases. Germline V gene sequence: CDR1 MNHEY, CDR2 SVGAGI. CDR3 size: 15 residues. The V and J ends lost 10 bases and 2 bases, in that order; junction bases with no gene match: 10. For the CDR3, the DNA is TGTGCCACCAAACCACAGGGGGTGGCTGGAAACACCATATATTTT. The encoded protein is CATKPQGVAGNTIYF.

The CDR3 DNA reads TGCGCCAGCAGCTTTCAGACAGGGGCCCTCAAGAGCGAGCAGTACTTC. This gives the protein CASSFQTGALKSEQYF. The chain couples TRBV5-1 to TRBJ2-7; 8 positions agree with TRBD1. Germline V gene lookup returns CDR1 SGHRS and CDR2 YFSETQ. The CDR3 extends over 16 amino acids. With V trimmed by 2 bases and J by 6 bases, 13 bases remained unmatched.

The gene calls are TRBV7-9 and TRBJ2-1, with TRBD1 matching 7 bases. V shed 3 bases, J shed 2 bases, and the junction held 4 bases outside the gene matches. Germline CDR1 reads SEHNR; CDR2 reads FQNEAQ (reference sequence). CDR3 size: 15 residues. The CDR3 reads CASSLPRGTYNEQFF. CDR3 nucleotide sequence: TGTGCCAGCAGCTTGCCCAGGGGGACCTACAATGAGCAGTTCTTC.

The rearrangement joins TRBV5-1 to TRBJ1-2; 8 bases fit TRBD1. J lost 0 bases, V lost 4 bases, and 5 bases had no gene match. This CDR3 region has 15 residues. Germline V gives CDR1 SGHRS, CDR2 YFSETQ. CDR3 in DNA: TGCGCCAGCAGCCCACCGGGACAGGCTAACTATGGCTACACCTTC. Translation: CASSPPGQANYGYTF.

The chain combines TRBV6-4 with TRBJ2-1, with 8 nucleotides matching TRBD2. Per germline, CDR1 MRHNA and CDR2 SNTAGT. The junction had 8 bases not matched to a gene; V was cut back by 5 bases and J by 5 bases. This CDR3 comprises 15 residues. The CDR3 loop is CASSLGTSFHNEQFF. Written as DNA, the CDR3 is TGTGCCAGCAGTCTAGGGACTAGTTTCCACAATGAGCAGTTCTTC.

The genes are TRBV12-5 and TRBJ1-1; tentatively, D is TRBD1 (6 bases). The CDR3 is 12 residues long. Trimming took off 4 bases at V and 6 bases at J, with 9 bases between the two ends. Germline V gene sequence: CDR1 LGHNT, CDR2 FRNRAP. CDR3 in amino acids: CASGSGTSEAFF. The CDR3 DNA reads TGTGCTAGTGGTTCCGGGACATCTGAAGCTTTCTTT.

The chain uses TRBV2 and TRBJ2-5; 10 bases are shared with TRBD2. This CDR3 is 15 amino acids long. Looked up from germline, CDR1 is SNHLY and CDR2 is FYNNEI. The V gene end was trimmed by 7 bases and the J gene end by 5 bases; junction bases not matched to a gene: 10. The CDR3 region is CASIPSGGAFETQYF. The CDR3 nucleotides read TGTGCCAGCATCCCCAGCGGGGGGGCGTTTGAGACCCAGTACTTC.

The CDR3 coding sequence is TGTGCCAGCAGCCCGGACACGAACTATGGCTACACCTTC. Translated: CASSPDTNYGYTF. V usage is TRBV7-2 and J usage is TRBJ1-2; TRBD1 is a possible D gene (5 bases). Between the trimmed V and J ends, which lost 5 bases and 2 bases, there was a span of 9 bases. The germline gives CDR1 SGHTA, CDR2 FQGNSA. CDR3 length: 13 amino acids. Drawing the rest from reference TRBV7-2 and TRBJ1-2, the complete variable domain is GAGVSQSPSNKVTEKGKDVELRCDPISGHTALYWYRQSLGQGLEFLIYFQGNSAPDKSGLPSDRFSAERTGGSVSTLTIQRTQQEDSAVYLCASSPDTNYGYTFGSGTRLTVV.

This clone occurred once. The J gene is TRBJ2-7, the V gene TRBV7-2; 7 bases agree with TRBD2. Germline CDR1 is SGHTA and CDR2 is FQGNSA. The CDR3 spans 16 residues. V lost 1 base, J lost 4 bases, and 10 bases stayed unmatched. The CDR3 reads CASSLGGRLASYEQYF. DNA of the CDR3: TGTGCCAGCAGCTTAGGAGGACGACTAGCTTCTTACGAGCAGTACTTC.

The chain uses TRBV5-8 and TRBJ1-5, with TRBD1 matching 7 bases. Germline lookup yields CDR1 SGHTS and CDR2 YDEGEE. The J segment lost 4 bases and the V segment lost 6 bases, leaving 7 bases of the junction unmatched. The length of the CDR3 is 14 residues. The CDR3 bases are TGTGCCAGCATCGACCGGGACAGTAATCAGCCCCAGCATTTT. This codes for CASIDRDSNQPQHF.

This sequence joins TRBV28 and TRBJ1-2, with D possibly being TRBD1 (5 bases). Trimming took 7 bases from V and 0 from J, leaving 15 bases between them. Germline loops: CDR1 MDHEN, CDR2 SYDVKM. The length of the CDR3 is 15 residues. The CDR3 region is CASKSHRIANYGYTF. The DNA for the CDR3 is TGTGCCAGCAAGTCCCACAGGATAGCTAACTATGGCTACACCTTC.

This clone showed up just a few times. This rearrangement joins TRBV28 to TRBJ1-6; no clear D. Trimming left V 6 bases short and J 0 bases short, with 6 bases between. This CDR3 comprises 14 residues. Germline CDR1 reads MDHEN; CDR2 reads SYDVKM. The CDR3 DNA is TGTGCCAGCAGGGCTAGCTCCTATAATTCACCCCTCCACTTT. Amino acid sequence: CASRASSYNSPLHF.

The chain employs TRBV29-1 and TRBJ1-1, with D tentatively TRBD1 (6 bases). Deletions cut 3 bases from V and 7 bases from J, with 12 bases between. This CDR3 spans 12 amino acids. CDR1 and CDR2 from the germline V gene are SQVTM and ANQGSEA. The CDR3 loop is CSVDRDTVEAFF. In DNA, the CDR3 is TGCAGCGTTGATAGGGACACCGTTGAAGCTTTCTTT.

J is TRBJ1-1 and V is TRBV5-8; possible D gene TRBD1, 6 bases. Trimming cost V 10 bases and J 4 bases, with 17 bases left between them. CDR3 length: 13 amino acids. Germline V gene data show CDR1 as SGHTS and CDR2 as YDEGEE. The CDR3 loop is CAGGDREGTEAFF. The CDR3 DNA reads TGTGCCGGGGGCGACAGAGAGGGCACTGAAGCTTTCTTT.

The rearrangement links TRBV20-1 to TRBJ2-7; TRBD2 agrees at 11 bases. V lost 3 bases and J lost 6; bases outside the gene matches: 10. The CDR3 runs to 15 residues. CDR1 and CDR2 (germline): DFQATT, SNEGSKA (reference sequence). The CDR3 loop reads CSASLAGGPRSEQYV. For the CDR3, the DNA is TGCAGTGCTAGTCTAGCGGGGGGCCCAAGGAGCGAGCAGTACGTC.

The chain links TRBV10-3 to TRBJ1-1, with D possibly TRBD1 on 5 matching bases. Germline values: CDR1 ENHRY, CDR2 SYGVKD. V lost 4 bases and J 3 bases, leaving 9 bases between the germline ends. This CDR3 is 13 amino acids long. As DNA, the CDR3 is TGTGCCATCAGTGGCAGGGAGGACACTGAAGCTTTCTTT. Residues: CAISGREDTEAFF.

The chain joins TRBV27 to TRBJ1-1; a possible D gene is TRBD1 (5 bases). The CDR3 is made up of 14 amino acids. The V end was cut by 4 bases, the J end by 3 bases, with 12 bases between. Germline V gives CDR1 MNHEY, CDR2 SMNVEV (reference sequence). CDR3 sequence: CASSSLGGDTEAFF. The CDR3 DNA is TGTGCCAGCAGTTCCCTGGGGGGGGACACTGAAGCTTTCTTT.

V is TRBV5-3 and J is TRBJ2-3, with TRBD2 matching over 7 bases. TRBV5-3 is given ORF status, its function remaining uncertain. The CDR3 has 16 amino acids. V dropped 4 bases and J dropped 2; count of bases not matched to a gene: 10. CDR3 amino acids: CARSPRGAGVTDTQYF. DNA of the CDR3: TGTGCCAGAAGCCCCCGAGGGGCGGGGGTCACAGATACGCAGTATTTT.

In nucleotides, the CDR3 is TGCGCCAGCAGCCAAGGGATTTTTAGGGGTGAAAGAGAAGCTTTCTTT. Translated, it gives CASSQGIFRGEREAFF. The J gene is TRBJ1-1, the V gene TRBV4-1; maybe TRBD1 (5 bases). This CDR3 has 16 amino acids. Germline V gives CDR1 MGHRA, CDR2 YSYEKL. V shed 1 base and J shed 8 bases, with 20 bases lying between them.

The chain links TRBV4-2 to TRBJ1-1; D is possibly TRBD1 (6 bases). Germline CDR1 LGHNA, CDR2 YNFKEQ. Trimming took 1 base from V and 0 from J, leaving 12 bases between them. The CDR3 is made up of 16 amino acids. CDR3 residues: CASSQATGSMNTEAFF. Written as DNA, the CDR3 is TGTGCCAGCAGCCAAGCTACAGGGTCTATGAACACTGAAGCTTTCTTT.